Following are 25 T cell receptor beta chains from one sample sequenced in a study of T-cell reconstitution after alpha-beta-depleted transplantation in children. Using unique molecular identifiers, the investigators prepared the TCRbeta library. MiXCR, applied by TCRdb to the PCR reads, yields one record per CDR3 protein. The table lists some 110,000 distinct CDR3 sequences, 9% to 12% of them singletons, with under 35% in the top ten. The sequences come from PBMCs, collected before TCRalphabeta/CD19-depleted stem cell transplant. Receptors originate from a boy between 2 and 10 years old with acute lymphoblastic leukemia, due to receive a stem cell transplant.

Ten or more counts support this clonotype. The chain links TRBV7-3 to TRBJ1-1; D is uncertain. CDR1 and CDR2 from the germline V gene are SGHTA and FQGTGA. CDR3 size: 13 residues. Trimming removed 4 bases at V and 0 bases at J, with 6 bases between. CDR3 in amino acids: CASSSELNTEAFF. The CDR3 DNA reads as TGTGCCAGCAGCTCGGAATTGAACACTGAAGCTTTCTTT.

This clonotype was picked up many times. The chain combines TRBV3-1 with TRBJ2-7; D unclear. This CDR3 is built from 11 residues. Per germline, CDR1 LGHDT and CDR2 YNNKEL (reference sequence). The ends were cut back, 4 bases at V and 3 bases at J, with 4 bases in the middle. CDR3 in amino acids: CASSPLYEQYF. CDR3 nucleotides: TGTGCCAGCAGCCCTCTCTACGAGCAGTACTTC.

This clonotype occurred a few times. This chain links TRBV19 with TRBJ1-5; D gene unclear. CDR1 is LNHDA and CDR2 is SQIVND in the germline V gene (reference sequence). The CDR3 runs 16 residues. Between the trimmed V and J ends, which lost 2 bases and 5 bases, there was a span of 16 bases. This CDR3 is CASSINPAWGYQPQHF. DNA of the CDR3: TGTGCCAGTAGTATAAATCCAGCCTGGGGATATCAGCCCCAGCATTTT.

This clonotype was detected a few times. The rearrangement links TRBV6-2 or TRBV6-3 to TRBJ1-1; the match to TRBD1 covers 9 bases. The V gene's germline CDR1 is MNHEY and CDR2 SVGEGT. The CDR3 runs to 18 residues. V lost 4 bases, J lost 2 bases, and 14 bases stayed unmatched. The CDR3 here is CASSWEQGAFTLNTEAFF. CDR3 nucleotides: TGTGCCAGCAGTTGGGAACAGGGGGCGTTTACCCTTAACACTGAAGCTTTCTTT.

This clonotype was detected a few times. The rearrangement joins TRBV20-1 to TRBJ1-2; 10 nucleotides line up with TRBD1. The germline V gene has CDR1 DFQATT and CDR2 SNEGSKA (reference sequence). The CDR3 is made up of 17 amino acids. Trimming removed 1 base from V and 1 base from J; junction bases left unmatched: 9. The CDR3 region is CSARARDRGIINYGYTF. The DNA of the CDR3 is TGCAGTGCTAGAGCCCGGGACAGGGGTATTATTAACTATGGCTACACCTTC.

V is TRBV2 and J is TRBJ2-7, with D perhaps TRBD2 (6 bases). CDR1 is SNHLY and CDR2 is FYNNEI in the germline V gene. Trimming removed 2 bases at V and 1 base at J, with 15 bases between. The CDR3 spans 16 residues. The DNA of the CDR3 is TGTGCCAGCAGTGAATTCGTCGGGAGAAGGTCCTACGAGCAGTACTTC. Translated, it gives CASSEFVGRRSYEQYF.

This clonotype was counted between two and nine times. The chain has TRBV20-1 and TRBJ2-5, with D perhaps matching TRBD1 or TRBD2 (5 bases each). The CDR3 consists of 15 residues. Germline CDR1 and CDR2: DFQATT and SNEGSKA (reference sequence). V lost 5 bases to trimming and J lost 5 bases, with 21 bases between them. The CDR3 coding sequence is TGCAGTGCTCGGAGAGGGTACGCAGGGCGGGAGACCCAGTACTTC. Protein: CSARRGYAGRETQYF.

This clonotype was seen more than once but under ten times. J is TRBJ2-7 and V is TRBV20-1; D possibly matches TRBD1 or TRBD2 (6 bases each). CDR3 length equals 15 residues. Per germline, CDR1 DFQATT and CDR2 SNEGSKA (reference sequence). V dropped 7 bases and J dropped 3 bases, with 22 bases sitting between them. CDR3 in DNA: TGCAGTGTAAGGGGGAAAGACGGGAGAGGCTACGAGCAGTACTTC. Protein sequence: CSVRGKDGRGYEQYF.

This clonotype was seen once. No conserved phenylalanine or tryptophan ends this CDR3, so it is likely a read error. The V and J genes are TRBV28 and TRBJ1-4; no clear D gene. The germline V gene encodes CDR1 MDHEN and CDR2 SYDVKM. CDR3 length equals 12 residues. The ends were cut back, 1 base at V and 9 bases at J, with 6 bases in the middle. In DNA, the CDR3 is TGTGCCAGCAGTTTATTTAAGAAAAAACTGTTTTTA. Protein product: CASSLFKKKLFL.

There are a few counts of this clonotype. This rearrangement joins TRBV28 to TRBJ1-1; D is perhaps TRBD1 (5 bases). V gave up 4 bases and J gave up 4 bases, with 10 bases separating them. The V gene's germline CDR1 is MDHEN and CDR2 SYDVKM. This CDR3 has 13 residues. The CDR3: CASSSPGFTEAFF. For the CDR3, the DNA is TGTGCCAGCAGTTCCCCAGGGTTCACTGAAGCTTTCTTT.

This clonotype was detected ten times or more. The chain links TRBV5-6 to TRBJ2-3; 10 bases map to TRBD2. CDR3 size: 16 residues. The V gene end was trimmed by 4 bases and the J gene end by 3 bases; junction bases not matched to a gene: 8. Per the germline V gene, CDR1 is SGHDT and CDR2 is YYEEEE. The CDR3 DNA is TGTGCCAGCAGCGAAGGACTAGCGGATAAAACAGATACGCAGTATTTT. Amino acid sequence: CASSEGLADKTDTQYF.

This clonotype showed up just a few times. The genes are TRBV12-3 or TRBV12-4 and TRBJ2-1; maybe TRBD2 (6 bases). V gave up 6 bases and J gave up 6 bases, with 12 bases separating them. The CDR3 spans 13 residues. The CDR3 DNA is TGTGCCAGCAGGCGGGACTTCCCCAATGAGCAGTTCTTC. Translation gives CASRRDFPNEQFF.

This clonotype has just a few counts. The chain couples TRBV5-1 to TRBJ1-3; D remains ambiguous. CDR1 is SGHRS and CDR2 is YFSETQ in the germline V gene. Trimming took off 2 bases at V and 1 base at J, with 10 bases between the two ends. The CDR3 spans 15 residues. The CDR3, as DNA: TGCGCCAGCAGCTTCGGGATGGGGTCTGGAAACACCATATATTTT. Encoded protein: CASSFGMGSGNTIYF.

This clonotype was found a few times. As DNA, the CDR3 is TGCAGCGTTGAGGGGACCGGGGGGGGGCCCCAGCATTTT. Its translation: CSVEGTGGGPQHF. V is TRBV29-1 and J is TRBJ1-5, with a possible D match to TRBD1 (5 bases). This CDR3 comprises 13 residues. CDR1 is SQVTM and CDR2 is ANQGSEA in the germline V gene. V lost 3 bases to trimming and J lost 9 bases, with 15 bases between them.

The chain joins TRBV10-2 to TRBJ2-3, with D unresolved. CDR1 WSHSY and CDR2 SAAADI come from the germline V gene. V was cut by 0 bases and J by 0 bases, with 7 bases left in between. This CDR3 contains 15 residues. CDR3 sequence (DNA): TGCGCCAGCAGTGAGTCGGGCCTTAGCACAGATACGCAGTATTTT. Protein product: CASSESGLSTDTQYF.

This chain connects TRBV27 to TRBJ2-7; 7 positions agree with TRBD1. Germline CDR1 is MNHEY and CDR2 is SMNVEV (reference sequence). The CDR3 length is 13 residues. The V segment lost 10 bases and the J segment 2 bases; nucleotides outside the gene matches: 8. The CDR3 protein is CATAGDSTYEQYF. In nucleotides, the CDR3 is TGTGCCACCGCCGGGGACAGTACCTACGAGCAGTACTTC.

This clonotype was found a few times. The V and J genes are TRBV15 and TRBJ2-1, with 11 bases identical to TRBD2. The junction had 10 bases not matched to a gene; V was cut back by 5 bases and J by 7 bases. The length of the CDR3 is 16 residues. From germline, CDR1 is LNHNV and CDR2 YYDKDF (reference sequence). CDR3 in DNA: TGTGCCACCAGCTCACAACTAGCGGGAGATTTGAATGAGCAGTTCTTC. It is translated as CATSSQLAGDLNEQFF.

This clonotype came up many times. J is TRBJ2-1 and V is TRBV12-3 or TRBV12-4; D might be TRBD2 (5 bases). The CDR3 is 13 residues long. Trimming left V 4 bases short and J 8 bases short, with 12 bases between. In DNA, the CDR3 is TGTGCCAGCAGTTGGGCCCTCGGGGATGAGCAGTTCTTC. This codes for CASSWALGDEQFF.

This clonotype has a count of ten or more. The gene calls are TRBV12-3 or TRBV12-4 and TRBJ2-2, with TRBD2 as a possible D gene (5 bases). The germline V and J ends were trimmed by 3 bases and 13 bases, with 9 bases remaining between them. The CDR3 loop spans 11 amino acids. CDR3 bases: TGTGCCAGCAGTTTGGGCCGGGGGCTGTTTTTT. Its translation is CASSLGRGLFF.

This clonotype was observed at least ten times. The chain carries TRBV5-1 and TRBJ1-6; TRBD1 aligns across 9 bases. Germline trimming cut 3 bases from V and 8 bases from J; bases unmatched to any gene: 0. Germline V gene lookup returns CDR1 SGHRS and CDR2 YFSETQ. This CDR3 is built from 13 residues. The CDR3, as DNA: TGCGCCAGCAGCTGGGACAGGGATTCACCCCTCCACTTT. Amino acid sequence: CASSWDRDSPLHF.

This clonotype was counted many times. The V gene is TRBV12-3 or TRBV12-4, the J gene TRBJ2-1, with 9 bases fitting TRBD2. Unmatched junction bases numbered 1, after V lost 1 base and J lost 3 bases. CDR3 size: 15 residues. CDR3 DNA sequence: TGTGCCAGCAGTTTAGGACTAGCGGTCTACAATGAGCAGTTCTTC. Its protein product is CASSLGLAVYNEQFF.

The table lists this clonotype with a few counts. The chain employs TRBV6-5 and TRBJ2-1, with D tentatively TRBD2 (6 bases). The germline CDR1 and CDR2 sequences are MNHEY and SVGAGI. V lost 2 bases to trimming and J lost 8 bases, with 22 bases between them. The CDR3 spans 17 residues. CDR3 in DNA: TGTGCCAGCAGTTACACCTACCGGGACTTCCAAGGGGATGAGCAGTTCTTC. Residues: CASSYTYRDFQGDEQFF.

CDR3 in amino acids: CSLPRVAYNEQFF. DNA for the CDR3: TGCAGCCTACCAAGGGTAGCTTACAATGAGCAGTTCTTC. The chain employs TRBV29-1 and TRBJ2-1; the D is unclear. The CDR3 totals 13 residues. The germline gives CDR1 SQVTM, CDR2 ANQGSEA. The V end lost 8 bases, the J end lost 4 bases, and 15 bases lay between the germline ends.

This clonotype was picked up many times. This rearrangement joins TRBV18 to TRBJ2-2; the D is unclear. From germline, CDR1 is KGHSH and CDR2 LQKENI. The CDR3 covers 12 residues. With 3 bases removed from V and 4 bases from J, the gap between germline ends came to 3 bases. CDR3 sequence: CASSPITGELFF. The CDR3 DNA is TGTGCCAGCTCACCGATCACCGGGGAGCTGTTTTTT.

This clonotype was found many times. The chain employs TRBV5-5 and TRBJ1-1; possible D gene TRBD1, 5 bases. The CDR3 covers 15 residues. Germline V gene lookup returns CDR1 SGHKS and CDR2 YYEKEE (reference sequence). V was pared by 1 base and J by 4 bases, with 14 bases between. The chain's CDR3 is CASSLQGAVGTEAFF. CDR3 sequence (DNA): TGTGCCAGCAGCTTGCAGGGTGCGGTGGGCACTGAAGCTTTCTTT.